The TCR beta chain under discussion was sequenced for a study of cytomegalovirus exposure and HLA in healthy donors. Per germline, CDR1 MNHNS and CDR2 SASEGT. The CDR3 totals 15 residues. Repertoires were generated with immunoSEQ multiplex PCR, while TCRdb's copy carries only in-frame clones and drops some. This table has tens of thousands of clones, 85% to 95% appearing once. As for this clone: Its ends do not fully match the called genes, so a read error is possible.

The source of this sequence is a man younger than 35 in good health and CMV-seronegative. The sample taken for sequencing was PBMCs. The chain joins TRBV6-1 to TRBJ2-1; 14 positions match TRBD2. This CDR3 is CASIRGGTSGGRAIF. CDR3 DNA sequence: TGTGCCAGCATTCGAGGGGGGACTAGCGGGGGAAGAGCGATCTTC.